Listed below are T cell receptor beta chains from one sample, sequenced in a study of neoadjuvant nivolumab and ipilimumab in lung cancer. Sequencing used immunoSEQ multiplex PCR; TCRdb keeps in-frame clones, though not all of them. The sample contains 4,000 to 6,000 clones, over 60% of which appear only once. This specimen consisted of normal lung tissue adjacent to the tumor, obtained after neoadjuvant nivolumab, alone or with ipilimumab, at or shortly before surgery. The receptors originated from an adult with non-small cell lung cancer. Some clones in this sample may be carry-over from other donors' samples. The CDR3 runs from the conserved cysteine through the conserved F or W. A D gene is named only where the DNA matches it firmly. The size field is filled for only some rows; it gives once, few, many or a size class.

J	D	V	size	DNA	CDR3
TRBJ2-7	NA	TRBV7-2	NA	TGTGCCAGCAGCTTTGACCGATCCTACGAGCAGTACTTC	CASSFDRSYEQYF
TRBJ2-3	TRBD2	TRBV6-5	NA	TGTGCCAGCAGTTCCCCGGGACTAGCGGGAGCGGATACGCAGTATTTT	CASSSPGLAGADTQYF
TRBJ1-5	NA	TRBV27	NA	TGTGCCAGCAGTTCGGGCAGGGAGGGGGAGCAGCCCCAGCATTTT	CASSSGREGEQPQHF
TRBJ2-7	TRBD1	TRBV9	NA	TGTGCCAGCAGCGTAGTAGGGACAGGAAGAGGCGAGCAGTACTTC	CASSVVGTGRGEQYF
TRBJ2-7	NA	TRBV4-3	NA	TGCGCCAGCAGCCAAGCATGGGGGGACAACTCCTACGAGCAGTACTTC	CASSQAWGDNSYEQYF
TRBJ1-2	TRBD1	TRBV11-2	NA	TGTGCCAGCAGCTTAAACAGGGGTGACTATGGCTACACCTTC	CASSLNRGDYGYTF
TRBJ2-1	TRBD1	TRBV11-2	NA	TGTGCCAGTAGCATCCGGGACAGGGATTACAATGAGCAGTTCTTC	CASSIRDRDYNEQFF
TRBJ2-2	TRBD2	TRBV11-2	NA	TGTGCCAGCAGCTTGGTAGCGGGAGCGGGCACCGGGGAGCTGTTTTTT	CASSLVAGAGTGELFF
TRBJ2-1	NA	TRBV2	NA	TGTGCCAGGACCGGGACGGCGAACAATGAGCAGTTCTTC	CARTGTANNEQFF
TRBJ2-6	NA	TRBV19	NA	TGTGCCAGTAGCCCTTGGGTCTCTGGGGCCAACGTCCTGACTTTC	CASSPWVSGANVLTF
TRBJ2-1	NA	TRBV7-9	once	TGTGCCAGCAGCTTAAAACGGGGACTTAACAATGAGCAGTTCTTC	CASSLKRGLNNEQFF
TRBJ1-2	TRBD1	TRBV5-1	NA	TGCGCCAGCAGAAGGGACAGGGGGAGCGGCTACACCTTC	CASRRDRGSGYTF
TRBJ2-7	TRBD1	TRBV2	few	TGTGCCAGCAGTAGGGGGACAGGGAGTTACGAGCAGTACTTC	CASSRGTGSYEQYF
TRBJ2-1	TRBD2	TRBV14	NA	TGTGCCAGCAGCAAACTAGCGGGAGGGCTCAATGAGCAGTTCTTC	CASSKLAGGLNEQFF
TRBJ1-1	NA	TRBV14	NA	TGTGCCAGCAGCCTACAGGGTTATGAAGCTTTCTTT	CASSLQGYEAFF
TRBJ2-1	NA	TRBV30	NA	TGTGCCTGGTGTATAGCGGTACAAGGCAATGAGCAGTTCTTC	CAWCIAVQGNEQFF
TRBJ2-1	NA	TRBV5-1	NA	TGCGCCAGCAGCTTGAATCCCACTTACAATGAGCAGTTCTTC	CASSLNPTYNEQFF
TRBJ2-1	TRBD2	TRBV4-2	NA	TGTGCCAGCAGCCAAGCGCGGGAGCCCTACAATGAGCAGTTCTTC	CASSQAREPYNEQFF
TRBJ2-7	NA	TRBV4-3	NA	TGCGCCAGCAGCCAAGAATGGCGGGAAGAGCAGTACTTC	CASSQEWREEQYF
TRBJ2-7	TRBD1	TRBV11-2	few	TGTGCCAGCAGCGTCGGACAGGGGGCGGAAGAGCAGTACTTC	CASSVGQGAEEQYF
TRBJ2-3	TRBD2	TRBV9	NA	TGTGCCAGCAGCGTAGGGGAGGCTAGCGGGAGGGCCCAAACGGGCACAGATACGCAGTATTTT	CASSVGEASGRAQTGTDTQYF
TRBJ1-1	TRBD1	TRBV11-1	few	TGTGCCAGCAGCTTAGAGGGACAGGGTGAAGCTTTCTTT	CASSLEGQGEAFF
TRBJ2-1	TRBD1	TRBV15	NA	TGTGCCACCAGCAGCTACAGGGGCAATGAGCAGTTCTTC	CATSSYRGNEQFF
TRBJ2-2	NA	TRBV7-9	NA	TGTGCCAGCAGCTTGAAGGGGTCGGCAGTAGGGCTGTTTTTT	CASSLKGSAVGLFF
TRBJ1-1	NA	TRBV19	large	TGTGCCAGTAGTATGGGTCAATTTGAAGCTTTCTTT	CASSMGQFEAFF
TRBJ2-7	NA	TRBV10-3	NA	TGTGCCATCAGCCTTCAAGGACTGGACTACTACGAGCAGTACTTC	CAISLQGLDYYEQYF
TRBJ1-1	NA	TRBV4-1	NA	TGCGCCAGCAGCCATAGGACGGAAAAGGGGACCACTGAAGCTTTCTTT	CASSHRTEKGTTEAFF
TRBJ2-7	NA	TRBV2	NA	TGTGCCAGCAGCGGCAGGCCCTATTCCTACGAGCAGTACTTC	CASSGRPYSYEQYF
TRBJ2-1	NA	TRBV18	NA	TGTGCCAGCTCACCACCCGGGACTGTATACAATGAGCAGTTCTTC	CASSPPGTVYNEQFF
TRBJ1-2	NA	TRBV7-9	NA	TGTGCCAGCAGGCCAGCGAGTAACTATGGCTACACCTTC	CASRPASNYGYTF
TRBJ1-5	NA	TRBV28	NA	TGTGCCAGCAGTTTCCAATTGACCGAGCCCCAGCATTTT	CASSFQLTEPQHF
TRBJ2-7	TRBD2	TRBV27	NA	TGTGCCAGCAGTTCACCGACTAGCGGGGTGTACGAGCAGTACTTC	CASSSPTSGVYEQYF
TRBJ2-7	NA	TRBV27	NA	TGTGCCAGCTCCGGCCGAGGGGCGGGTGACGAGCAGTACTTC	CASSGRGAGDEQYF
TRBJ2-7	TRBD2	TRBV6-6	NA	TGTGCCAGCAGCAGTAGCGGGAGCTACGAGCAGTACTTC	CASSSSGSYEQYF
TRBJ2-7	NA	TRBV30	NA	TGTGCCTGGAGTGTAGGGGACCCCATCGGGTACGAGCAGTACTTC	CAWSVGDPIGYEQYF
TRBJ2-7	NA	TRBV9	NA	TGTGCCAGCAGCCATACGGACAGCCACCCGCAGTACTTC	CASSHTDSHPQYF
TRBJ2-7	TRBD2	TRBV6-1	NA	TGTGCCAGCAGTGAAGCGCCAGGGACTAGCGGGTGGAGCTCCTACGAGCAGTACTTC	CASSEAPGTSGWSSYEQYF
TRBJ2-2	TRBD2	TRBV5-1	once	TGCGCCAGCAGCTACCGACTAGCCGACACCGGGGAGCTGTTTTTT	CASSYRLADTGELFF
TRBJ2-1	NA	TRBV19	NA	TGTGCCAGTAGCCCCCCGGGACACCAGAGCTCCTACAATGAGCAGTTCTTC	CASSPPGHQSSYNEQFF
TRBJ2-7	TRBD2	TRBV11-2	NA	TGTGCCAGCAGCACGTTTAGCGGGAGAGGCTACGAGCAGTACTTC	CASSTFSGRGYEQYF
TRBJ1-4	TRBD1	TRBV5-1	NA	TGCGCCAGCAGCATCGGGACAGGGGAAGGGGAAAAACTGTTTTTT	CASSIGTGEGEKLFF
TRBJ1-5	NA	TRBV4-1	NA	TGCGCCAGCAGCCAAGAGGAGGGCACCAATCAGCCCCAGCATTTT	CASSQEEGTNQPQHF
TRBJ2-1	NA	TRBV7-2	NA	TGTGCCAGCAGCTTATCATCGCTTGAGCAGTTCTTC	CASSLSSLEQFF
TRBJ2-7	NA	TRBV5-4	NA	TGTGCCTTCGAGGGGGGAACCTACGAGCAGTACTTC	CAFEGGTYEQYF
TRBJ2-3	NA	TRBV11-2	NA	TGTGCCAGCTCCCGACTAGGGCTACTGAGAAGCACAGATACGCAGTATTTT	CASSRLGLLRSTDTQYF
TRBJ1-4	NA	TRBV5-4	NA	TGTGCCAGCAGCTCACAGGGTGATGAAAAACTGTTTTTT	CASSSQGDEKLFF
TRBJ2-7	TRBD2	TRBV19	few	TGTGCCAGTAGTCGCTCTGGGACTAGCGGGAGATACGAGCAGTACTTC	CASSRSGTSGRYEQYF
TRBJ1-4	NA	TRBV5-1	few	TGCGCCAGCCAGCTTCAGGGGAATGAAAAACTGTTTTTT	CASQLQGNEKLFF
TRBJ2-7	TRBD1	TRBV4-3	NA	TGCGCCAGCAGCCGCGACAGGGGGCTTGGCGAGCAGTACTTC	CASSRDRGLGEQYF
TRBJ2-7	NA	TRBV7-8	NA	TGTGCCAGCAGCTTAGAAAGGGGCCGTGGGGAGCAGTACTTC	CASSLERGRGEQYF
TRBJ2-1	TRBD2	TRBV11-2	NA	TGTGCCAGCAGGTACTCGCTAGCGGGAGGGAATGAGCAGTTCTTC	CASRYSLAGGNEQFF
TRBJ1-2	NA	TRBV2	NA	TGTGCCAGCAGTCTCTCCCGGGCCCTCTATGGCTACACCTTC	CASSLSRALYGYTF
TRBJ2-6	NA	TRBV30	NA	TGTGCCTGGAGGAGGGGCAGGACAAAATCTGGGGCCAACGTCCTGACTTTC	CAWRRGRTKSGANVLTF
TRBJ2-7	TRBD2	TRBV5-4	NA	TGTGCCAGCAGCTTGGCGGGAGGAAACTACGAGCAGTACTTC	CASSLAGGNYEQYF
TRBJ1-2	NA	TRBV6-5	once	TGTGCCAGCAGTTTCTTAATGGATAGAAAGACCTATGGCTACACCTTC	CASSFLMDRKTYGYTF